The TCR beta chain under discussion was sequenced for a study of T cell changes during pregnancy in multiple sclerosis. Using immunoSEQ multiplex PCR, the repertoire was profiled, and TCRdb retains in-frame clones only, with some absent. In the table there are tens of thousands of clones, 85% to 90% of which are singletons. Concerning this clone itself: At one end the junction does not follow the germline gene, possibly because of a read error.

This receptor was taken from a female donor in good health, enrolled as a control in a pregnancy study. Sample: peripheral blood, taken in the first trimester of pregnancy.

The CDR3 bases are TGTGCTAGCAGCTTAGGGGGGGTGAATAGGGGAGAGACCCAGTACTTC. Its protein is CASSLGGVNRGETQYF. This chain joins TRBV7-7 and TRBJ2-5, with TRBD2 as a possible D gene (7 bases). The length of the CDR3 is 16 residues. Germline V gene data show CDR1 as SSHAT and CDR2 as FNYEAQ (reference sequence).